This TCR beta chain was profiled in a study of blood T cell repertoires in COVID-19. This clone was detected only once. Original handling: It was from reference gene primer amplification that nucleated cell counts were estimated. Sequencing was performed with immunoSEQ multiplex PCR; in TCRdb, only in-frame clones are kept and a portion is missing. V and J calls plus clone size are reproduced from that table; the DNA served to infer D and trimming. This table holds roughly 160,000 clones, about 87% found once. Trimming removed 6 bases from V and 3 bases from J; junction bases left unmatched: 4. Germline-derived CDR1 and CDR2 are MNHEY and SMNVEV (reference sequence). The CDR3 has 15 residues.

The clonotype comes from a woman aged 80 or over with COVID-19, enrolled during active disease. This sequence joins TRBV27 and TRBJ2-1, with 11 bases that match TRBD2. What was sequenced was peripheral blood. The CDR3 loop is CASSRGLAGYNEQFF. In DNA form, the CDR3 reads TGTGCCAGCAGCCGAGGACTAGCGGGCTACAATGAGCAGTTCTTC.